This TCR beta chain was recovered during a study of T-cell memory formation after mild COVID-19. Overall study: Among the donors, TCR clusters were largely specific to each donor.

TCRdb used MiXCR to reprocess the 5' RACE reads, holding one entry per CDR3 protein. Here the sample spans roughly 450,000 distinct CDR3 sequences, roughly 17% being singletons. This clonotype was detected ten times or more. Its specificity is unknown. General study results and limits: Nothing confirmed that second-wave clones peaking on day 37 were specific for SARS-CoV-2. Pre-infection memory harbored some responding clones, suggesting cross-reactive memory joined. Contracting clones from day 15 to 85 had balanced CD4/CD8; later expanders favoured CD4+.

The V end was cut by 0 bases, the J end by 8 bases, with 10 bases between. The CDR3 length is 13 residues. CDR1 and CDR2 from the germline V gene are LGHNA and YSLEER. Sequenced input: PBMCs or a T cell subset sorted from them (not recorded which). This chain links TRBV4-3 with TRBJ1-2; D is uncertain. The clonotype comes from a man younger than 30 who had mild COVID-19 (a few samples of this study predate the infection). Cell type and time point are not known. The CDR3, as DNA: TGCGCCAGCAGCCAAGATCGGGGAAGAGGCTACACCTTC. It yields the protein CASSQDRGRGYTF.